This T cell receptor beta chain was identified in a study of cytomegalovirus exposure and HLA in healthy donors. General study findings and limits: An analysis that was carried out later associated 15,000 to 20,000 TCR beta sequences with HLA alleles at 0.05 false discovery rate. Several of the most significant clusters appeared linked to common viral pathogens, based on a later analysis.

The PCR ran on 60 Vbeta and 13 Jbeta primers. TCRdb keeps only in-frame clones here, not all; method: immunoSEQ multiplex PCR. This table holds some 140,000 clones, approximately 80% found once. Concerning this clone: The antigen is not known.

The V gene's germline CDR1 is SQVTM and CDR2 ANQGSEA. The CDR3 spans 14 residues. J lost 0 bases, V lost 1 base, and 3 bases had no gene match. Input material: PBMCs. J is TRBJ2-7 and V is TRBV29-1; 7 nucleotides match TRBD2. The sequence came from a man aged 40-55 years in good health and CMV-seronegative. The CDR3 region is CSVEGGDYSYEQYF. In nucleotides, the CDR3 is TGCAGCGTTGAAGGGGGGGACTACTCCTACGAGCAGTACTTC.